These 27 T cell receptor beta chains were sequenced from one sample in a study of shared clonotypes between healthy human individuals. The data were produced by immunoSEQ multiplex PCR, yet TCRdb's version contains in-frame clones alone and is incomplete. Among approximately 1.5 million clones listed, approximately 98% were seen once. The specimen sequenced was naive CD4+ T cells sorted from blood. This sample's subset: CD45RA+ positively selected. These receptor sequences come from a man aged 25-45 years in good health.

The table lists this clone with a count of one. The rearrangement joins TRBV5-5 to TRBJ2-7; 9 bases match TRBD2. The CDR3 is 16 amino acids. Germline V gene data show CDR1 as SGHKS and CDR2 as YYEKEE (reference sequence). V was clipped by 3 bases and J by 2 bases; unmatched bases: 9. DNA for the CDR3: TGTGCCAGCAGCTCCAATAGCGGGAGCTCTCCCTACGAGCAGTACTTC. It codes for CASSSNSGSSPYEQYF.

The chain couples TRBV7-2 to TRBJ2-5; 14 nucleotides agree with TRBD2. The V gene end was trimmed by 2 bases and the J gene end by 1 base; junction bases not matched to a gene: 6. In germline, CDR1 is SGHTA, CDR2 FQGNSA. This CDR3 is built from 18 residues. The CDR3 DNA follows: TGTGCCAGCAGCTTATCGGGGACTAGCGGGAGTTTCCAAGAGACCCAGTACTTC. It encodes CASSLSGTSGSFQETQYF.

V gene TRBV11-2 combines with J gene TRBJ2-3, with TRBD2 identical over 15 bases. From germline, CDR1 is SGHAT and CDR2 FQNNGV. The J segment lost 5 bases and the V segment lost 4 bases, leaving 4 bases of the junction unmatched. The CDR3 is 16 residues long. Here the CDR3 reads CASSWGLAGGLDTQYF. The CDR3 DNA reads as TGTGCCAGCAGCTGGGGACTAGCGGGAGGTTTAGATACGCAGTATTTT.

The CDR3 protein is CASSVREDQPQHF. The CDR3 DNA reads TGTGCCAGCAGCGTTAGGGAGGATCAGCCCCAGCATTTT. The rearrangement links TRBV9 to TRBJ1-5; D gene ambiguous. The CDR3 sequence is 13 residues long. Trimming removed 2 bases at V and 5 bases at J, with 8 bases between. Germline lookup yields CDR1 SGDLS and CDR2 YYNGEE.

The genes are TRBV28 and TRBJ1-5; TRBD1 is a possible D gene (5 bases). The germline V gene has CDR1 MDHEN and CDR2 SYDVKM. The CDR3 extends over 15 amino acids. The V end lost 5 bases, the J end lost 6 bases, and 17 bases lay between the germline ends. The CDR3 DNA sequence: TGTGCCAGCAGTCCCCAGGGATTTGGAGTTCAGCCCCAGCATTTT. Amino acids: CASSPQGFGVQPQHF.

The rearrangement joins TRBV29-1 to TRBJ2-2; perhaps TRBD2 as D (6 bases). This CDR3 is built from 12 residues. Trimming removed 7 bases from V and 1 base from J, with 7 bases in between. CDR1 is SQVTM, CDR2 ANQGSEA, per germline. In DNA, the CDR3 is TGCAGCGGGAGGGGGAACACCGGGGAGCTGTTTTTT. Residues: CSGRGNTGELFF.

A remark on this clone: Other DNA sequences in the sample encode the same CDR3. This chain joins TRBV18 and TRBJ2-3; D not resolved. The germline gives CDR1 KGHSH, CDR2 LQKENI. CDR3 length: 16 amino acids. V was trimmed by 3 bases and J by 3 bases, leaving 16 bases between them. The CDR3 bases are TGTGCCAGCTCACCCGGAAGGGTTGGAGTGACAGATACGCAGTATTTT. It is translated as CASSPGRVGVTDTQYF.

The chain joins TRBV19 to TRBJ1-5, with D perhaps matching TRBD1 (5 bases). CDR3 length: 13 residues. Trimming took 9 bases from V and 5 from J, leaving 14 bases between them. Germline CDR1 and CDR2: LNHDA and SQIVND (reference sequence). CDR3 coding DNA: TGTGCCAGCCACCCAGGGTACTATCAGCCCCAGCATTTT. It yields the protein CASHPGYYQPQHF.

The rearrangement links TRBV5-1 to TRBJ2-6; no definite D call. Per the germline V gene, CDR1 is SGHRS and CDR2 is YFSETQ. This CDR3 has 15 amino acids. Trimming removed 0 bases at V and 2 bases at J, with 6 bases between. CDR3: CASSLVMAGANVLTF. CDR3 DNA: TGCGCCAGCAGCTTGGTGATGGCTGGGGCCAACGTCCTGACTTTC.

The chain uses TRBV30 and TRBJ2-7; D remains ambiguous. Germline V gene lookup returns CDR1 GTSNPN and CDR2 SVGIG (reference sequence). V lost 2 bases, J lost 3 bases, and 11 bases lay in between. The CDR3 contains 13 residues. In DNA form, the CDR3 reads TGTGCCTGGAGTAAACCGGACCGCTACGAGCAGTACTTC. It translates to CAWSKPDRYEQYF.

This clone was recorded once. The V gene is TRBV2, the J gene TRBJ2-2; no clear D gene. This CDR3 comprises 12 residues. Germline V lookup: CDR1 SNHLY, CDR2 FYNNEI. V dropped 5 bases and J dropped 2 bases, with 3 bases sitting between them. DNA for the CDR3: TGTGCCAGCAGTTTCAACACCGGGGAGCTGTTTTTT. Protein: CASSFNTGELFF.

The chain has TRBV11-2 and TRBJ1-2; maybe TRBD1 (6 bases). The CDR3 has 12 residues. Germline V lookup: CDR1 SGHAT, CDR2 FQNNGV. Trimming took off 4 bases at V and 9 bases at J, with 12 bases between the two ends. CDR3 nucleotide sequence: TGTGCCAGCAGCTATGGACAGACCCGCTACACCTTC. It is translated as CASSYGQTRYTF.

The count of this clone is one. CDR3 nucleotide sequence: TGTGCCAGTAGTATGACGGGAGGGGTGGGCACCGGGGAGCTGTTTTTT. Encoded protein: CASSMTGGVGTGELFF. The chain employs TRBV19 and TRBJ2-2; TRBD2 matches 8 bases. The CDR3 covers 16 residues. CDR1 LNHDA and CDR2 SQIVND come from the germline V gene (reference sequence). Trimming removed 3 bases from V and 4 bases from J; junction bases left unmatched: 7. Variable domain in full (rest from reference TRBV19 and TRBJ2-2): DGGITQSPKYLFRKEGQNVTLSCEQNLNHDAMYWYRQDPGQGLRLIYYSQIVNDFQKGDIAEGYSVSREKKESFPLTVTSAQKNPTAFYLCASSMTGGVGTGELFFGEGSRLTVL.

J is TRBJ2-3 and V is TRBV14, with a possible D match to TRBD1 (7 bases). The CDR3 spans 17 residues. V shed 0 bases and J shed 1 base, with 14 bases lying between them. Per the germline V gene, CDR1 is SGHDN and CDR2 is FVKESK. Here the CDR3 DNA reads TGTGCCAGCAGCCAAGAGGCAGGGGGGACCGGCACAGATACGCAGTATTTT. It is translated as CASSQEAGGTGTDTQYF.

The sample holds one count of this clone. The chain couples TRBV12-5 to TRBJ1-2; 7 positions agree with TRBD1. This CDR3 has 14 amino acids. Per the germline V gene, CDR1 is LGHNT and CDR2 is FRNRAP. V dropped 1 base and J dropped 8; count of bases not matched to a gene: 7. CDR3 amino acids: CASGLEDRREGYTF. CDR3 coding DNA: TGTGCTAGTGGTTTGGAGGACAGGAGGGAAGGCTACACCTTC.

This clone was seen only once. V and J are TRBV7-8 and TRBJ2-1; D may be TRBD2 (6 bases). CDR3 length equals 15 residues. Trimming removed 4 bases from V and 4 bases from J, with 14 bases in between. CDR1 and CDR2 (germline): SGHVS, FQNEAQ. CDR3 loop: CASSSRDSLYNEQFF. The CDR3 bases are TGTGCCAGCAGCTCCCGGGACTCATTATACAATGAGCAGTTCTTC.

V is TRBV7-6 and J is TRBJ2-3; 8 bases line up with TRBD2. Looked up from germline, CDR1 is SGHVS and CDR2 is FNYEAQ. CDR3 length: 17 amino acids. The junction had 5 bases not matched to a gene; V was cut back by 0 bases and J by 0 bases. CDR3 loop: CASSLARASGSTDTQYF. The CDR3, as DNA: TGTGCCAGCAGCTTAGCGAGGGCTAGCGGGAGCACAGATACGCAGTATTTT.

This clone was recorded once. The same CDR3 also results from other DNA sequences found in this sample. The CDR3 DNA reads as TGTGCCAGCAGTTTCGGGTACGAGCAGTACTTC. It encodes CASSFGYEQYF. The chain links TRBV27 to TRBJ2-7; D call uncertain. With 3 bases removed from V and 4 bases from J, the gap between germline ends came to 4 bases. Germline V gene data show CDR1 as MNHEY and CDR2 as SMNVEV (reference sequence). The CDR3 totals 11 residues.

The chain is built from TRBV5-6 and TRBJ2-2; the match to TRBD1 covers 7 bases. V dropped 3 bases and J dropped 6; count of bases not matched to a gene: 8. The length of the CDR3 is 15 residues. Germline lookup yields CDR1 SGHDT and CDR2 YYEEEE. This CDR3 reads CASSSGGRSPGELFF. Written as DNA, the CDR3 is TGTGCCAGCAGCTCAGGGGGTCGGTCCCCCGGGGAGCTGTTTTTT.

The chain uses TRBV20-1 and TRBJ2-7; D gene unclear. Germline V CDR1 and CDR2: DFQATT, SNEGSKA (reference sequence). The CDR3 totals 11 residues. V was clipped by 3 bases and J by 6 bases, with 9 bases between them. Here the CDR3 DNA reads TGCAGTGCTAGCCCTACGGGCGAGCAGTACTTC. Protein product: CSASPTGEQYF.

The sample holds one count of this clone. The sample has other DNA sequences that encode this CDR3 too. As DNA, the CDR3 is TGCGCCAGCAGTCTTGGGAGGAACACTGAAGCTTTCTTT. It yields the protein CASSLGRNTEAFF. The chain combines TRBV5-1 with TRBJ1-1, with D unresolved. V shed 5 bases and J shed 1 base, with 9 bases lying between them. Germline CDR1 reads SGHRS; CDR2 reads YFSETQ. CDR3 length: 13 residues.

The gene calls are TRBV10-3 and TRBJ2-2; D perhaps matches TRBD2 (6 bases). The germline V gene encodes CDR1 ENHRY and CDR2 SYGVKD. V lost 1 base to trimming and J lost 2 bases, with 14 bases between them. The CDR3 consists of 17 residues. CDR3 sequence reads: CAISEYRFSGNTGELFF. In DNA, the CDR3 is TGTGCCATCAGTGAGTACAGGTTTAGCGGAAACACCGGGGAGCTGTTTTTT.

CDR3 sequence: CASSGGTYFPEQFF. The CDR3 nucleotides read TGCGCCAGCAGCGGAGGGACTTATTTTCCTGAGCAGTTCTTC. The chain joins TRBV4-1 to TRBJ2-1; perhaps TRBD2 as D (6 bases). Deletions cut 5 bases from V and 9 bases from J, with 17 bases between. The length of the CDR3 is 14 residues. The V gene's germline CDR1 is MGHRA and CDR2 YSYEKL.

The chain carries TRBV19 and TRBJ2-5; possibly TRBD2 for D (6 bases). CDR3 length equals 14 residues. CDR1 is LNHDA and CDR2 is SQIVND in the germline V gene (reference sequence). Between the trimmed V and J ends, which lost 5 bases and 1 base, there was a span of 11 bases. The CDR3 bases are TGTGCCAGTAGTGTCGGAGGGGCCCAAGAGACCCAGTACTTC. This translates into CASSVGGAQETQYF.

The V gene is TRBV7-8, the J gene TRBJ1-4; 7 bases line up with TRBD1. The CDR3 covers 15 residues. CDR1 and CDR2 from the germline V gene are SGHVS and FQNEAQ. After removal of 5 bases from V and 5 bases from J, the junction contained 8 bases not matched to a gene. For the CDR3, the DNA is TGTGCCAGCAGCCCCAGGGGGAACCGCAATGAAAAACTGTTTTTT. Its protein product is CASSPRGNRNEKLFF.

This chain uses TRBV5-1 with TRBJ1-1; tentatively, D is TRBD1 (5 bases). Trimming took off 3 bases at V and 1 base at J, with 13 bases between the two ends. The CDR3 is 15 amino acids. Germline lookup yields CDR1 SGHRS and CDR2 YFSETQ. CDR3 sequence: CASSSSAGQNTEAFF. The CDR3 DNA follows: TGCGCCAGCAGCTCCAGCGCGGGGCAGAACACTGAAGCTTTCTTT.

CDR3 region: CASSPRTGTGELFF. For the CDR3, the DNA is TGTGCCAGCAGCCCCCGAACAGGGACCGGGGAGCTGTTTTTT. The chain joins TRBV7-9 to TRBJ2-2, with D perhaps matching TRBD1 (6 bases). Deletions cut 5 bases from V and 5 bases from J, with 12 bases between. CDR1 and CDR2 from the germline V gene are SEHNR and FQNEAQ (reference sequence). The CDR3 contains 14 residues.